One sample yielded the 32 T cell receptor beta chains listed below, sequenced in a study of cytomegalovirus exposure and HLA in healthy donors. Generated by immunoSEQ multiplex PCR, the TCRdb table keeps only in-frame clones and is missing some. The sample lists 55,000 to 75,000 clones, around 95% occurring once. The sample comprised PBMCs. The receptor source for this set is a man aged 18-30 years in good health and CMV-seropositive.

V usage is TRBV2 and J usage is TRBJ1-4, with 11 nucleotides matching TRBD1. The CDR3 is 15 amino acids. Germline values: CDR1 SNHLY, CDR2 FYNNEI. The trim removed 6 bases at V and 7 bases at J, leaving 7 bases unmatched. CDR3 nucleotides: TGTGCCAGCAGCTCTGGACAGGGGGCTCCTGAAAAACTGTTTTTT. Its translation is CASSSGQGAPEKLFF.

This clone was recorded once. The chain carries TRBV4-1 and TRBJ2-1, with 8 positions matching TRBD2. This CDR3 is built from 15 residues. V lost 4 bases, J lost 7 bases, and 9 bases stayed unmatched. Germline CDR1 and CDR2: MGHRA and YSYEKL. The DNA of the CDR3 is TGCGCCAGCAGCCCCCGACTAGCGCTGGCGAATGAGCAGTTCTTC. Protein: CASSPRLALANEQFF.

The genes are TRBV7-9 and TRBJ1-2, with 7 bases identical to TRBD1. Per germline, CDR1 SEHNR and CDR2 FQNEAQ (reference sequence). V lost 2 bases, J lost 5 bases, and 11 bases stayed unmatched. CDR3 size: 16 residues. The DNA of the CDR3 is TGTGCCAGCAGCTTATTCATGACAGACAGGGAGTATGGCTACACCTTC. Amino acid sequence: CASSLFMTDREYGYTF. Based on the CDR3 plus reference TRBV7-9 and TRBJ1-2, the full variable domain is DTGVSQNPRHKITKRGQNVTFRCDPISEHNRLYWYRQTLGQGPEFLTYFQNEAQLEKSRLLSDRFSAERPKGSFSTLEIQRTEQGDSAMYLCASSLFMTDREYGYTFGSGTRLTVV.

V gene TRBV19 combines with J gene TRBJ1-1; unclear D gene. V lost 8 bases, J lost 5 bases, and 12 bases lay in between. CDR1 and CDR2 from the germline V gene are LNHDA and SQIVND (reference sequence). The CDR3 has 12 residues. The CDR3 is CASDRGGTEAFF. In DNA, the CDR3 is TGTGCCAGTGACCGGGGAGGGACTGAAGCTTTCTTT.

The chain recombines TRBV30 with TRBJ1-6; D is undetermined. V was cut by 0 bases and J by 7 bases, with 4 bases left in between. Germline-derived CDR1 and CDR2 are GTSNPN and SVGIG (reference sequence). The CDR3 has 12 residues. CDR3: CAWSVLNSPLHF. In DNA, the CDR3 is TGTGCCTGGAGTGTACTAAATTCACCCCTCCACTTT.

Turning to this clone: Mismatch with germline at one junction end may stem from a read error. The chain recombines TRBV14 with TRBJ1-6; 8 nucleotides agree with TRBD1. Germline V gives CDR1 SGHDN, CDR2 FVKESK. This CDR3 has 14 residues. The CDR3 is CASSHGQGGSPLHF. In nucleotides, the CDR3 is TGTGCCAGTAGCCACGGACAGGGTGGATCACCCCTCCACTTT.

This chain connects TRBV5-6 to TRBJ2-7; a possible D gene is TRBD1 (6 bases). The CDR3 extends over 14 amino acids. CDR1 is SGHDT and CDR2 is YYEEEE in the germline V gene. V lost 0 bases and J 2 bases, leaving 9 bases between the germline ends. The CDR3 protein is CASSLAGAPYEQYF. The CDR3 DNA reads as TGTGCCAGCAGCTTGGCAGGGGCCCCCTACGAGCAGTACTTC.

The chain employs TRBV28 and TRBJ1-2; 9 positions match TRBD1. The V and J ends lost 4 bases and 7 bases, in that order; junction bases with no gene match: 10. The germline V gene has CDR1 MDHEN and CDR2 SYDVKM. The CDR3 has 15 residues. The CDR3 nucleotides read TGTGCCAGCAGTTCGATCGGGACAGGGTGGGGTGGCTACACCTTC. This codes for CASSSIGTGWGGYTF.

The count of this clone is one. This chain uses TRBV11-2 with TRBJ2-2; D might be TRBD2 (6 bases). Germline lookup yields CDR1 SGHAT and CDR2 FQNNGV. Trimming cost V 3 bases and J 6 bases, with 14 bases left between them. The CDR3 sequence is 15 residues long. The CDR3 region is CASSFLTPGAGELFF. DNA for the CDR3: TGTGCCAGCAGCTTCCTGACCCCGGGGGCCGGGGAGCTGTTTTTT.

The CDR3 is CASSLEDSLDRDYEQYF. As DNA, the CDR3 is TGTGCCAGCAGCTTAGAGGACAGTCTAGACAGAGACTACGAGCAGTACTTC. The V gene is TRBV7-9, the J gene TRBJ2-7; D perhaps matches TRBD1 (6 bases). CDR1 and CDR2 (germline): SEHNR, FQNEAQ (reference sequence). Trimming took 1 base from V and 3 from J, leaving 19 bases between them. The CDR3 loop spans 17 amino acids.

In its sample, this clone was seen once. The gene calls are TRBV5-1 and TRBJ2-5; 12 nucleotides agree with TRBD2. CDR1 and CDR2 from the germline V gene are SGHRS and YFSETQ. V dropped 5 bases and J dropped 2; count of bases not matched to a gene: 4. The CDR3 has 15 residues. CDR3 bases: TGCGCCAGCAGGCTAGCGGGGGGGGTTCAAGAGACCCAGTACTTC. It specifies CASRLAGGVQETQYF.

This chain connects TRBV5-1 to TRBJ1-1; 8 bases agree with TRBD1. The CDR3 runs 13 residues. The V gene's germline CDR1 is SGHRS and CDR2 YFSETQ. V lost 4 bases, J lost 11 bases, and 10 bases stayed unmatched. The CDR3 is CASSTYGQGSAFF. CDR3 nucleotide sequence: TGCGCCAGCAGCACGTACGGACAGGGTTCGGCTTTCTTT.

This clone has only one observation. V usage is TRBV4-2 and J usage is TRBJ2-7; 9 bases are shared with TRBD2. The V gene's germline CDR1 is LGHNA and CDR2 YNFKEQ. The CDR3 totals 16 residues. The V and J ends lost 1 base and 2 bases, in that order; junction bases with no gene match: 6. The CDR3 coding sequence is TGTGCCAGCAGCCAAGGGGGGGCTAGCGGGACCTACGAGCAGTACTTC. It yields the protein CASSQGGASGTYEQYF.

The chain joins TRBV7-9 to TRBJ1-2; D remains unclear. V was clipped by 4 bases and J by 8 bases, with 8 bases between them. From germline, CDR1 is SEHNR and CDR2 FQNEAQ (reference sequence). The CDR3 is 11 residues long. The CDR3 sequence is CASSSSEGYTF. The DNA for the CDR3 is TGTGCCAGCAGCTCATCCGAGGGCTACACCTTC.

This clone appeared once. The chain is built from TRBV27 and TRBJ2-3, with D unresolved. Germline CDR1 and CDR2: MNHEY and SMNVEV (reference sequence). V was clipped by 6 bases and J by 1 base, with 5 bases between them. The CDR3 runs to 12 residues. The DNA of the CDR3 is TGTGCCAGCAGCTCCCGCACAGATACGCAGTATTTT. As protein: CASSSRTDTQYF.

V is TRBV5-1 and J is TRBJ2-2; 7 nucleotides align to TRBD1. The CDR3 is made up of 16 amino acids. Germline CDR1 is SGHRS and CDR2 is YFSETQ. With V trimmed by 4 bases and J by 0 bases, 6 bases remained unmatched. CDR3 in amino acids: CASSPRTGSNTGELFF. The CDR3 DNA is TGCGCCAGCAGCCCGAGGACAGGTTCGAACACCGGGGAGCTGTTTTTT.

The genes are TRBV6-1 and TRBJ2-6; the D gene is possibly TRBD1 (6 bases). The germline V gene has CDR1 MNHNS and CDR2 SASEGT. With 6 bases removed from V and 4 bases from J, the gap between germline ends came to 13 bases. The CDR3 extends over 15 amino acids. The CDR3, as DNA: TGTGCCAGCAGAGCAGGGGTTACAGGGGCCAACGTCCTGACTTTC. Its translation: CASRAGVTGANVLTF.

CDR3 sequence reads: CASSLNRDAGELFF. CDR3 in DNA: TGCGCCAGCAGCTTGAACAGGGACGCCGGGGAGCTGTTTTTT. The rearrangement joins TRBV5-1 to TRBJ2-2; D might be TRBD1 (6 bases). V was clipped by 1 base and J by 6 bases, with 10 bases between them. This CDR3 has 14 amino acids. CDR1 is SGHRS and CDR2 is YFSETQ in the germline V gene.

DNA of the CDR3: TGTGCCTGGGGGACAGGGCACACTGAAGCTTTCTTT. Translating it yields CAWGTGHTEAFF. The chain recombines TRBV30 with TRBJ1-1, with TRBD1 identical over 9 bases. J gave up 3 bases and V 5 bases, and 1 base lay outside the gene matches. Per germline, CDR1 GTSNPN and CDR2 SVGIG (reference sequence). The CDR3 sequence is 12 residues long. The complete variable domain, with remaining parts taken from reference TRBV30 and TRBJ1-1, reads SQTIHQWPATLVQPVGSPLSLECTVEGTSNPNLYWYRQAAGRGLQLLFYSVGIGQISSEVPQNLSASRPQDRQFILSSKKLLLSDSGFYLCAWGTGHTEAFFGQGTRLTVV.

J is TRBJ1-4 and V is TRBV2; D gene ambiguous. This CDR3 is built from 14 residues. CDR1 is SNHLY and CDR2 is FYNNEI in the germline V gene. V was pared by 8 bases and J by 5 bases, with 15 bases between. Here the CDR3 reads CASLEMGGNEKLFF. The CDR3 DNA reads as TGTGCCAGCCTGGAGATGGGAGGGAATGAAAAACTGTTTTTT. Variable domain in full (rest from reference TRBV2 and TRBJ1-4): EPEVTQTPSHQVTQMGQEVILRCVPISNHLYFYWYRQILGQKVEFLVSFYNNEISEKSEIFDDQFSVERPDGSNFTLKIRSTKLEDSAMYFCASLEMGGNEKLFFGSGTQLSVL.

The V call is TRBV10-3, the J call TRBJ2-7, with 7 bases identical to TRBD1. CDR3 length: 14 residues. Trimming at V came to 8 bases and at J to 3 bases, leaving 10 bases not matched to a gene. From germline, CDR1 is ENHRY and CDR2 SYGVKD. CDR3 coding DNA: TGTGCCATCGGACAGGATCCCTTCCTCTACGAGCAGTACTTC. Translation: CAIGQDPFLYEQYF.

This chain joins TRBV30 and TRBJ2-5, with 7 positions matching TRBD1. This CDR3 is built from 12 residues. V shed 3 bases, J shed 2 bases, and the junction held 0 bases outside the gene matches. Germline V gives CDR1 GTSNPN, CDR2 SVGIG (reference sequence). The CDR3 DNA sequence: TGTGCCTGGAGGACAGGGCAAGAGACCCAGTACTTC. It codes for CAWRTGQETQYF.

J is TRBJ2-4 and V is TRBV4-1; D is perhaps TRBD2 (7 bases). Looked up from germline, CDR1 is MGHRA and CDR2 is YSYEKL. There are 19 residues in the CDR3. Trimming left V 3 bases short and J 8 bases short, with 29 bases between. The CDR3 DNA follows: TGCGCCAGCAGCCATAAAGGAGGGATACGGGGGGCCTGGGGGGACATTCAGTACTTC. Translation gives CASSHKGGIRGAWGDIQYF.

The rearrangement links TRBV13 to TRBJ1-6; D is possibly TRBD1 (5 bases). V lost 5 bases and J lost 4, with 12 bases in between. The CDR3 length is 15 residues. The germline V gene has CDR1 PRHDT and CDR2 FYEKMQ (reference sequence). The CDR3 DNA follows: TGTGCCAGCAGCAGAAAAGGACATTATAATTCACCCCTCCACTTT. This codes for CASSRKGHYNSPLHF.

The chain joins TRBV5-1 to TRBJ2-7; TRBD2 is a possible D gene (5 bases). Germline V CDR1 and CDR2: SGHRS, YFSETQ. The CDR3 sequence is 14 residues long. Trimming left V 0 bases short and J 4 bases short, with 11 bases between. The CDR3: CASSLGGSGYEQYF. The CDR3 coding sequence is TGCGCCAGCAGCTTGGGAGGGTCTGGATACGAGCAGTACTTC.

The genes are TRBV28 and TRBJ1-4; no clear D gene. The V end was cut by 7 bases, the J end by 0 bases, with 9 bases between. Germline CDR1 reads MDHEN; CDR2 reads SYDVKM. This CDR3 has 14 amino acids. Here the CDR3 DNA reads TGTGCCAGCACCCGTTCTACAACTAATGAAAAACTGTTTTTT. It yields the protein CASTRSTTNEKLFF.

The gene calls are TRBV4-1 and TRBJ2-3; D is undetermined. Per the germline V gene, CDR1 is MGHRA and CDR2 is YSYEKL. The CDR3 is 16 amino acids. Deletions cut 4 bases from V and 4 bases from J, with 18 bases between. In nucleotides, the CDR3 is TGCGCCAGCAGCCCCCACCGAGCCTTTCGTCCAGATACGCAGTATTTT. It translates to CASSPHRAFRPDTQYF.

The chain carries TRBV6-1 and TRBJ1-2; D possibly corresponds to TRBD1 (6 bases). The V gene's germline CDR1 is MNHNS and CDR2 SASEGT. The CDR3 length is 13 residues. V shed 3 bases and J shed 6 bases, with 11 bases lying between them. The CDR3 is CASSDRGPDGYTF. The CDR3 DNA follows: TGTGCCAGCAGTGACAGGGGTCCCGATGGCTACACCTTC.

The CDR3, as DNA: TGTGCCAGCAGTGAACACCAAGCGGGGCTCTACGAGCAGTACTTC. It yields the protein CASSEHQAGLYEQYF. This chain links TRBV6-1 with TRBJ2-7; 7 bases are a match to TRBD2. The CDR3 loop spans 15 amino acids. From germline, CDR1 is MNHNS and CDR2 SASEGT. Losses at the gene ends were 2 bases for V and 3 bases for J; bases not matched to a gene: 7.

The rearrangement joins TRBV10-3 to TRBJ2-1, with 10 positions matching TRBD1. The trim removed 6 bases at V and 4 bases at J, leaving 12 bases unmatched. There are 17 residues in the CDR3. Germline CDR1 is ENHRY and CDR2 is SYGVKD. CDR3 in DNA: TGTGCCATCAGGGTGTCCGGGACAGGGGATCGATACAATGAGCAGTTCTTC. Translation gives CAIRVSGTGDRYNEQFF.

The chain combines TRBV5-1 with TRBJ2-7; TRBD1 matches 8 bases. V was pared by 4 bases and J by 6 bases, with 3 bases of the junction left unmatched. The CDR3 loop spans 12 amino acids. Germline lookup yields CDR1 SGHRS and CDR2 YFSETQ. The CDR3 loop reads CASSVRGLEQYF. CDR3 nucleotide sequence: TGCGCCAGCAGCGTCAGGGGGCTCGAGCAGTACTTC.

The CDR3 region has the DNA TGTGCTAGTGCTCCGGGGAATCAGCCCCAGCATTTT. It encodes CASAPGNQPQHF. This chain uses TRBV12-5 with TRBJ1-5; no firm D call. The CDR3 is made up of 12 amino acids. V was shortened by 7 bases and J by 4 bases, with 8 bases between the two germline ends. Germline values: CDR1 LGHNT, CDR2 FRNRAP.